The 5 T cell receptor beta chains in this list originate from one sample, sequenced in a study of T cells in Graves' hyperthyroidism and ophthalmopathy. TCR beta CDR3 regions were amplified from RNA transcripts. RT-PCR in the first round (using the HTBI primer set) targeted the TCR CDR3. TCRdb re-analysed the multiplex PCR reads in MiXCR, keeping a single row per CDR3 protein. Seen here are under 600,000 distinct CDR3 sequences, more than 15% observed once, and the top ten hold roughly 3.4%. Sequencing was carried out using blood. The receptors were gathered from a woman between 40 and 50 years old with Graves' ophthalmopathy.

This clonotype was recorded many times. The chain couples TRBV6-1 to TRBJ1-6; D remains unclear. This CDR3 comprises 13 residues. Deletions cut 2 bases from V and 5 bases from J, with 4 bases between. Per the germline V gene, CDR1 is MNHNS and CDR2 is SASEGT. The CDR3 DNA reads TGTGCCAGCAGTGAACTTGATAATTCACCCCTCCACTTT. Translated: CASSELDNSPLHF.

Only a few counts were recorded for this clonotype. The chain recombines TRBV30 with TRBJ2-7; D uncertain. CDR1 is GTSNPN and CDR2 is SVGIG in the germline V gene (reference sequence). This CDR3 is built from 12 residues. V was pared by 0 bases and J by 2 bases, with 5 bases between. CDR3 sequence reads: CAWSVLPYEQYF. The CDR3 DNA sequence: TGTGCCTGGAGTGTATTACCCTACGAGCAGTACTTC.

This clonotype was seen at least ten times. CDR3 DNA: TGTGCCAGCAGCTTCTTCCAAGAGACCCAGTACTTC. Translated: CASSFFQETQYF. The chain has TRBV11-2 and TRBJ2-5; D call uncertain. Trimming took off 3 bases at V and 1 base at J, with 3 bases between the two ends. Looked up from germline, CDR1 is SGHAT and CDR2 is FQNNGV. CDR3 length: 12 residues.

This clonotype was seen at least ten times. The chain employs TRBV28 and TRBJ2-7; a weak D match, TRBD1 (6 bases). This CDR3 region has 12 residues. Trimming shortened V by 5 bases and J by 5 bases, and 10 bases separated the two germline ends. Germline V gives CDR1 MDHEN, CDR2 SYDVKM. The CDR3 coding sequence is TGTGCCAGCAGTCTATACAGGGACGAGCAGTACTTC. Protein: CASSLYRDEQYF. The variable domain in full, completed from reference TRBV28 and TRBJ2-7, reads DVKVTQSSRYLVKRTGEKVFLECVQDMDHENMFWYRQDPGLGLRLIYFSYDVKMKEKGDIPEGYSVSREKKERFSLILESASTNQTSMYLCASSLYRDEQYFGPGTRLTVT.

This chain uses TRBV6-1 with TRBJ2-7; 10 positions match TRBD2. CDR1 is MNHNS and CDR2 is SASEGT in the germline V gene. V lost 4 bases and J lost 2; bases outside the gene matches: 8. This CDR3 is 16 amino acids long. The CDR3 spells CASSGLAGSGAYEQYF. CDR3 in DNA: TGTGCCAGCAGTGGACTAGCGGGTTCTGGGGCCTACGAGCAGTACTTC.